These T cell receptor beta chains were read from a single sample in a study of shared clonotypes between healthy human individuals. Assay used: immunoSEQ multiplex PCR; TCRdb lists only in-frame clones, some missing. Of about 2,500,000 clones listed, approximately 94% are singletons. Sequencing used naive CD4+ T cells sorted from blood. All receptors derive from a man aged 18 to 29 in good health. Each CDR3 is given with its conserved first and last residue. D genes are given only for firm matches. Only some rows state a clone size, as once, few, many or a class for expanded clones.

j_call clone_size v_call d_call cdr3_aa cdr3_nt
TRBJ1-2 . TRBV6-1 TRBD1 CASSTRQGVFYGYTF TGTGCCAGCAGTACCCGACAGGGGGTTTTCTATGGCTACACCTTC
TRBJ2-7 . TRBV6-1 . CASSGGESSYEQYF TGTGCCAGCAGTGGGGGGGAGAGCTCCTACGAGCAGTACTTC
TRBJ2-7 . TRBV25-1 TRBD1 CASSEKNRGYEQYF TGTGCCAGCAGTGAAAAAAACAGGGGATACGAGCAGTACTTC
TRBJ1-1 . TRBV28 . CASSPTTEAFF TGTGCCAGCAGTCCGACTACTGAAGCTTTCTTT
TRBJ2-5 . TRBV9 . CASSEGGHQYQETQYF TGTGCCAGCAGCGAGGGCGGACACCAGTACCAAGAGACCCAGTACTTC
TRBJ1-1 . TRBV30 TRBD1 CAWEPGGTGASLKAFF TGTGCCTGGGAACCAGGCGGGACAGGGGCCTCTCTGAAGGCTTTCTTT
TRBJ2-5 once TRBV7-9 . CASSFGRSRGAQYF TGTGCCAGCAGCTTTGGACGGAGCAGAGGGGCCCAGTACTTC
TRBJ1-2 once TRBV30 . CAWTLSPPRVVDGYTF TGTGCCTGGACCCTCTCCCCGCCCAGGGTAGTAGATGGCTACACCTTC
TRBJ2-3 . TRBV5-6 . CASSPSQLPSTDTQYF TGTGCCAGCAGCCCCTCACAGCTTCCTAGCACAGATACGCAGTATTTT
TRBJ2-7 . TRBV15 . CATSREGASYEQYF TGTGCCACCAGCAGAGAGGGGGCCTCCTACGAGCAGTACTTC
TRBJ1-1 . TRBV10-3 TRBD1 CASRTGLNTEAFF TGTGCCAGCCGGACAGGGCTGAACACTGAAGCTTTCTTT
TRBJ1-5 . TRBV6-1 . CASSEVGGSNQPQHF TGTGCCAGCAGTGAAGTCGGGGGTAGCAATCAGCCCCAGCATTTT
TRBJ1-2 . TRBV5-1 . CASSQGWDGYTF TGCGCCAGCAGCCAAGGGTGGGACGGCTACACCTTC
TRBJ1-2 . TRBV4-2 . CASSQDSPGASYGYTF TGTGCCAGCAGCCAAGATTCTCCAGGGGCAAGCTATGGCTACACCTTC
TRBJ1-2 . TRBV11-3 TRBD1 CASSLGDPGTGFGYTF TGTGCCAGCAGCCTAGGAGATCCCGGGACAGGATTTGGCTACACCTTC
TRBJ2-5 once TRBV4-1 TRBD2 CASRLAGTLQETQYF TGCGCCAGCAGACTAGCGGGGACACTTCAAGAGACCCAGTACTTC
TRBJ2-5 . TRBV7-9 . CASSSNRGTETQYF TGTGCCAGCAGCTCCAACCGGGGGACGGAGACCCAGTACTTC
TRBJ1-1 . TRBV18 . CASSREAEAFF TGTGCCAGCTCGAGGGAGGCTGAAGCTTTCTTT
TRBJ2-1 . TRBV5-4 . CASSLPGASSYNEQFF TGTGCCAGCAGCTTGCCGGGGGCGAGCTCCTACAATGAGCAGTTCTTC
TRBJ2-7 . TRBV10-3 . CAISENSYEQYF TGTGCCATCAGTGAAAACAGCTACGAGCAGTACTTC
TRBJ1-2 . TRBV6-1 . CASIRTGTLYGYTF TGTGCCAGCATTCGAACAGGAACTCTTTATGGCTACACCTTC
TRBJ2-7 once TRBV5-1 . CASSLGSGLNEQYF TGCGCCAGCAGCTTGGGGTCAGGACTGAACGAGCAGTACTTC
TRBJ2-7 . TRBV21-1 . CASSKGLAGVAIIQEQYF TGTGCCAGCAGCAAGGGGCTAGCGGGGGTCGCTATAATTCAGGAGCAGTACTTC
TRBJ1-2 . TRBV29-1 . CSVNIQQTDGYTF TGCAGCGTTAATATACAACAGACCGATGGCTACACCTTC
TRBJ2-7 . TRBV7-2 . CASSLVPGEQYF TGTGCCAGCAGCTTAGTTCCGGGTGAGCAGTACTTC
TRBJ2-7 few TRBV19 TRBD2 CASSIGGSSYEQYF TGTGCCAGTAGTATAGGCGGGAGCTCCTACGAGCAGTACTTC
TRBJ2-7 . TRBV19 . CASSITGSSYEQYF TGTGCCAGTAGTATCACAGGGAGCTCCTACGAGCAGTACTTC
TRBJ2-7 . TRBV2 TRBD2 CASSDQRAGAYEQYF TGTGCCAGCAGTGACCAGCGAGCGGGAGCCTACGAGCAGTACTTC
TRBJ1-3 . TRBV28 . CASSLQRPNGNTIYF TGTGCCAGCAGTTTACAGCGACCCAATGGAAACACCATATATTTT
TRBJ2-3 . TRBV4-3 TRBD2 CASSQDGTSGSTDTQYF TGCGCCAGCAGCCAAGATGGGACTAGCGGGAGCACAGATACGCAGTATTTT
TRBJ1-1 . TRBV7-2 . CASSLDRGEAFF TGTGCCAGCAGCTTAGATAGGGGTGAAGCTTTCTTT
TRBJ1-4 once TRBV12-5 . CASGPPGTHRTPRRSTNEKLFF TGTGCTAGTGGTCCACCAGGCACCCACAGAACCCCACGTCGATCAACTAATGAAAAACTGTTTTTT
TRBJ1-6 . TRBV9 . CASSSTTEDNSPLHF TGTGCCAGCAGCTCTACGACAGAAGATAATTCACCCCTCCACTTT
TRBJ1-6 . TRBV27 . CASTRMNYNSPLHF TGTGCCAGCACCCGTATGAACTATAATTCACCCCTCCACTTT
TRBJ2-3 . TRBV5-1 . CASSTDLTDTQYF TGCGCCAGCAGCACGGACCTAACAGATACGCAGTATTTT
TRBJ2-1 . TRBV6-4 TRBD1 CASSYSGQGSYEQFF TGTGCCAGCAGTTATTCGGGACAGGGTTCTTATGAGCAGTTCTTC
TRBJ2-3 once TRBV4-1 . CASSQAPSGPIDTQYF TGCGCCAGCAGCCAAGCCCCCTCGGGGCCCATAGATACGCAGTATTTT
TRBJ1-2 . TRBV11-2 TRBD1 CASSPLGQGGYGYTF TGTGCCAGCAGCCCGTTGGGACAGGGTGGCTATGGCTACACCTTC
TRBJ1-3 few TRBV28 . CASSFGWATGNTIYF TGTGCCAGCAGTTTTGGTTGGGCAACTGGAAACACCATATATTTT
TRBJ2-7 . TRBV5-1 . CASSSPSDGTYEQYF TGCGCCAGCAGCTCGCCCTCGGACGGGACCTACGAGCAGTACTTC
TRBJ2-4 . TRBV4-3 . CASSQDHLEGVKNIQYF TGCGCCAGCAGCCAAGATCACTTGGAGGGAGTCAAAAACATTCAGTACTTC
TRBJ1-2 . TRBV6-6 . CASRLNANYGYTF TGTGCCAGCAGACTGAACGCTAACTATGGCTACACCTTC
TRBJ1-1 . TRBV11-2 TRBD1 CASSLNRGWTEAFF TGTGCCAGCAGCTTAAACAGGGGCTGGACTGAAGCTTTCTTT
TRBJ1-2 . TRBV13 TRBD1 CASSLGKGAYGYTF TGTGCCAGCAGCTTAGGCAAGGGGGCGTATGGCTACACCTTC
TRBJ2-3 . TRBV7-2 TRBD2 CASSITSGSWADTQYF TGTGCCAGCAGCATCACTAGCGGTAGCTGGGCAGATACGCAGTATTTT
TRBJ1-2 . TRBV7-9 . CASSSQDPNYGYTF TGTGCCAGCAGCTCCCAGGACCCTAACTATGGCTACACCTTC
TRBJ1-3 . TRBV5-4 . CASSPGISGNTIYF TGTGCCAGCAGCCCCGGTATCTCTGGAAACACCATATATTTT
TRBJ2-3 . TRBV27 . CASSLSRGTDTQYF TGTGCCAGCAGTTTATCCCGAGGCACAGATACGCAGTATTTT
TRBJ1-5 . TRBV25-1 . CASSESGSNQPQHF TGTGCCAGCAGTGAATCGGGGAGCAATCAGCCCCAGCATTTT
TRBJ2-3 . TRBV7-8 . CASSLVGEGGGTDTQYF TGTGCCAGCAGCTTAGTTGGCGAGGGGGGTGGTACAGATACGCAGTATTTT
TRBJ2-7 . TRBV7-2 TRBD2 CASSLGSGSVYEQYF TGTGCCAGCAGCTTGGGTAGCGGGAGTGTGTACGAGCAGTACTTC
TRBJ2-7 . TRBV4-1 . CASSQRVWYEQYF TGCGCCAGCAGCCAAAGGGTTTGGTACGAGCAGTACTTC
TRBJ2-4 once TRBV5-1 . CASSFGTGIQYF TGCGCCAGCAGCTTCGGGACTGGAATTCAGTACTTC